Shown below are 22 T cell receptor beta chains from a single sample sequenced in a study of blood T cell repertoires in COVID-19. Profiling relied on immunoSEQ multiplex PCR, and the TCRdb table lists in-frame clones only, not all of them. Of 100,000 to 130,000 clones in the sample, around 88% were seen once. The sequencing input was peripheral blood. Source of these receptors: a man aged 45 to 65 with active or convalescent COVID-19.

The rearrangement uses TRBV29-1 and TRBJ2-7; 9 positions match TRBD2. The V segment lost 4 bases and the J segment 9 bases; nucleotides outside the gene matches: 13. The CDR3 extends over 14 amino acids. Germline lookup yields CDR1 SQVTM and CDR2 ANQGSEA. This CDR3 is CSVGPGLATELQYF. The CDR3 DNA sequence: TGCAGCGTTGGGCCGGGACTAGCAACCGAGTTGCAGTACTTC.

V usage is TRBV27 and J usage is TRBJ1-4; 9 bases agree with TRBD1. Trimming took 3 bases from V and 6 from J; bases not matched to a gene: 17. The CDR3 is 19 amino acids. Germline V gene sequence: CDR1 MNHEY, CDR2 SMNVEV (reference sequence). The CDR3 sequence is CASSFQRGQGLRFYEKLFF. In DNA, the CDR3 is TGTGCCAGCAGTTTCCAACGGGGACAGGGATTACGGTTCTATGAAAAACTGTTTTTT.

This rearrangement joins TRBV28 to TRBJ2-2; 8 bases are shared with TRBD2. This CDR3 has 15 residues. Germline trimming cut 5 bases from V and 4 bases from J; bases unmatched to any gene: 6. Per germline, CDR1 MDHEN and CDR2 SYDVKM. The DNA for the CDR3 is TGTGCCAGCAGTCCGGGGGGGGGTCCCACCGGGGAGCTGTTTTTT. This sequence encodes CASSPGGGPTGELFF.

This clone was counted a single time. This sequence joins TRBV9 and TRBJ1-2, with no clear D. The V and J ends lost 0 bases and 0 bases respectively, with 9 bases between them. This CDR3 contains 15 residues. Germline V gives CDR1 SGDLS, CDR2 YYNGEE. CDR3 coding DNA: TGTGCCAGCAGCGTAGACGAGGGAGCTAACTATGGCTACACCTTC. It is translated as CASSVDEGANYGYTF.

The chain joins TRBV28 to TRBJ1-1; no clear D. The V and J ends lost 7 bases and 8 bases respectively, with 14 bases between them. Germline V CDR1 and CDR2: MDHEN, SYDVKM. CDR3 length: 12 residues. The CDR3 DNA follows: TGTGCCAGCATTAGGATGGGAGGAGAAGCTTTCTTT. Residues: CASIRMGGEAFF.

J is TRBJ1-4 and V is TRBV19, with TRBD1 identical over 7 bases. V lost 4 bases to trimming and J lost 8 bases; unmatched junction nucleotides: 10. Per germline, CDR1 LNHDA and CDR2 SQIVND (reference sequence). The CDR3 is 15 amino acids. This chain's CDR3 is CASSTRQGSREKLFF. The CDR3, as DNA: TGTGCCAGTAGTACCAGACAGGGCTCCAGGGAAAAACTGTTTTTT.

This clone was seen only a few times. The V gene is TRBV7-2, the J gene TRBJ1-4; weak D call: TRBD1 (6 bases). The CDR3 is 15 residues long. Trimming shortened V by 1 base and J by 7 bases, and 13 bases separated the two germline ends. Germline V CDR1 and CDR2: SGHTA, FQGNSA. CDR3: CASSLVGQPIEKLFF. As DNA, the CDR3 is TGTGCCAGCAGCTTAGTAGGACAGCCGATTGAAAAACTGTTTTTT.

The rearrangement joins TRBV28 to TRBJ2-7; weak D call: TRBD2 (6 bases). Germline V CDR1 and CDR2: MDHEN, SYDVKM. Trimming took off 5 bases at V and 7 bases at J, with 24 bases between the two ends. The CDR3 has 16 residues. The CDR3 spells CASSTPGSREVEEQYF. CDR3 nucleotides: TGTGCCAGCAGTACCCCCGGGAGCAGGGAGGTCGAAGAGCAGTACTTC. The full variable domain, in which reference TRBV28 and TRBJ2-7 provide the parts outside the CDR3, is DVKVTQSSRYLVKRTGEKVFLECVQDMDHENMFWYRQDPGLGLRLIYFSYDVKMKEKGDIPEGYSVSREKKERFSLILESASTNQTSMYLCASSTPGSREVEEQYFGPGTRLTVT.

V usage is TRBV27 and J usage is TRBJ1-2, with 7 bases that match TRBD1. The V gene's germline CDR1 is MNHEY and CDR2 SMNVEV (reference sequence). Trimming took 4 bases from V and 4 from J; bases not matched to a gene: 3. The CDR3 length is 13 residues. The chain's CDR3 is CASSYRGGYGYTF. The CDR3, as DNA: TGTGCCAGCAGTTACAGGGGCGGCTATGGCTACACCTTC.

V and J are TRBV14 and TRBJ2-7, with TRBD1 identical over 10 bases. CDR1 and CDR2 (germline): SGHDN, FVKESK. Trimming removed 1 base from V and 2 bases from J; junction bases left unmatched: 2. This CDR3 is 15 amino acids long. Written as DNA, the CDR3 is TGTGCCAGCAGCCAAGGGACAGGGGGTCCCTACGAGCAGTACTTC. Translation: CASSQGTGGPYEQYF.

The chain uses TRBV11-2 and TRBJ1-5; 7 nucleotides line up with TRBD1. Germline CDR1 reads SGHAT; CDR2 reads FQNNGV. The junction had 11 bases not matched to a gene; V was cut back by 5 bases and J by 1 base. This CDR3 is built from 17 residues. The CDR3 here is CASSPQTGPGSNQPQHF. CDR3 coding DNA: TGTGCCAGCAGCCCCCAGACAGGGCCAGGGAGCAATCAGCCCCAGCATTTT.

This chain joins TRBV28 and TRBJ2-3; TRBD2 matches 14 bases. Germline V gives CDR1 MDHEN, CDR2 SYDVKM. V lost 5 bases and J lost 1; bases outside the gene matches: 8. This CDR3 has 18 residues. The CDR3 nucleotides are TGTGCCAGCAGTAGCGGGACTAGCGGGAGATGGGGCACAGATACGCAGTATTTT. Residues: CASSSGTSGRWGTDTQYF.

The gene calls are TRBV19 and TRBJ2-1, with D maybe TRBD2 (5 bases). CDR3 length: 15 residues. CDR1 is LNHDA, CDR2 SQIVND, per germline (reference sequence). V was clipped by 6 bases and J by 2 bases, with 14 bases between them. CDR3 amino acids: CASSILSGPYNEQFF. The DNA for the CDR3 is TGTGCCAGTAGCATCCTGAGCGGCCCCTACAATGAGCAGTTCTTC.

Here the CDR3 DNA reads TGTGCCAGCAGCCAAGTTCCAATCAGGGTAGTAGTAGCCAAAAACATTCAGTACTTC. As protein: CASSQVPIRVVVAKNIQYF. This sequence joins TRBV3-1 (or the pseudogene TRBV3-2) and TRBJ2-4; D possibly corresponds to TRBD1 (5 bases). The germline V gene encodes CDR1 LGHDT and CDR2 YNNKEL (reference sequence). Trimming pared 1 base from V and 0 bases from J, leaving 19 bases between. This CDR3 comprises 19 residues.

Worth noting for this clone: Distinct nucleotide sequences in the sample also encode this CDR3. This rearrangement joins TRBV11-2 to TRBJ2-7; 8 bases map to TRBD2. Trimming at V came to 2 bases and at J to 6 bases, leaving 3 bases not matched to a gene. The germline V gene has CDR1 SGHAT and CDR2 FQNNGV. CDR3 length: 13 residues. CDR3 DNA sequence: TGTGCCAGCAGCTTAACGGGAGGGGGCGAGCAGTACTTC. This codes for CASSLTGGGEQYF.

Written as DNA, the CDR3 is TGTGCCAGCAGCTTATCCGGAGGGGACACTGAAGCTTTCTTT. This translates into CASSLSGGDTEAFF. This chain connects TRBV7-2 to TRBJ1-1; possibly TRBD1 for D (5 bases). The CDR3 extends over 14 amino acids. V was cut by 2 bases and J by 3 bases, with 10 bases left in between. Germline V gene data show CDR1 as SGHTA and CDR2 as FQGNSA.

This rearrangement joins TRBV25-1 to TRBJ2-5; TRBD1 aligns across 7 bases. V trimming: 1 base; J trimming: 4 bases; junction bases outside the gene matches: 3. Looked up from germline, CDR1 is MGHDK and CDR2 is SYGVNS. CDR3 length: 14 amino acids. CDR3 loop: CASSELRQGETQYF. CDR3 DNA: TGTGCCAGCAGTGAATTACGACAGGGAGAGACCCAGTACTTC.

The rearrangement uses TRBV24-1 and TRBJ2-5; 8 nucleotides align to TRBD2. The V gene's germline CDR1 is KGHDR and CDR2 SFDVKD. The CDR3 has 13 amino acids. V shed 12 bases, J shed 4 bases, and the junction held 9 bases outside the gene matches. CDR3 sequence reads: CAPTGGHRETQYF. The DNA of the CDR3 is TGTGCCCCCACGGGAGGGCATAGAGAGACCCAGTACTTC.

CDR3 coding DNA: TGTGCCAGCAGTTACGTGCGGAGGGGTGATACGCAGTATTTT. As protein: CASSYVRRGDTQYF. The chain has TRBV6-2 or TRBV6-3 and TRBJ2-3; a weak D match, TRBD2 (6 bases). Germline V gives CDR1 MNHEY, CDR2 SVGEGT. The CDR3 is 14 amino acids. Trimming removed 2 bases at V and 6 bases at J, with 12 bases between.

This chain uses TRBV19 with TRBJ2-1; TRBD2 matches 8 bases. Germline CDR1 reads LNHDA; CDR2 reads SQIVND (reference sequence). V shed 6 bases and J 10 bases; nucleotides not matched to a gene: 23. The CDR3 is made up of 18 amino acids. The CDR3 reads CASSLRPASGSLLGEQFF. In nucleotides, the CDR3 is TGTGCCAGTAGCCTTAGACCGGCTAGCGGGTCGCTTCTAGGGGAGCAGTTCTTC. Filled out from reference TRBV19 and TRBJ2-1, the complete variable domain reads DGGITQSPKYLFRKEGQNVTLSCEQNLNHDAMYWYRQDPGQGLRLIYYSQIVNDFQKGDIAEGYSVSREKKESFPLTVTSAQKNPTAFYLCASSLRPASGSLLGEQFFGPGTRLTVL.

The chain uses TRBV7-2 and TRBJ1-2; the D gene is possibly TRBD1 (6 bases). The CDR3 has 15 amino acids. Germline CDR1 SGHTA, CDR2 FQGNSA. The V end lost 5 bases, the J end lost 7 bases, and 20 bases lay between the germline ends. The CDR3 region is CASSVEQGVYRGYTF. CDR3 in DNA: TGTGCCAGCAGCGTAGAACAGGGTGTATATCGTGGCTACACCTTC.

The rearrangement joins TRBV7-8 to TRBJ2-7; the match to TRBD1 covers 9 bases. The V gene end was trimmed by 3 bases and the J gene end by 2 bases; junction bases not matched to a gene: 11. This CDR3 is 17 amino acids long. The V gene's germline CDR1 is SGHVS and CDR2 FQNEAQ. CDR3 in DNA: TGTGCCAGCAGCTTGGGACAGGGTGCGGGGCTTGCCTACGAGCAGTACTTC. Translated: CASSLGQGAGLAYEQYF.